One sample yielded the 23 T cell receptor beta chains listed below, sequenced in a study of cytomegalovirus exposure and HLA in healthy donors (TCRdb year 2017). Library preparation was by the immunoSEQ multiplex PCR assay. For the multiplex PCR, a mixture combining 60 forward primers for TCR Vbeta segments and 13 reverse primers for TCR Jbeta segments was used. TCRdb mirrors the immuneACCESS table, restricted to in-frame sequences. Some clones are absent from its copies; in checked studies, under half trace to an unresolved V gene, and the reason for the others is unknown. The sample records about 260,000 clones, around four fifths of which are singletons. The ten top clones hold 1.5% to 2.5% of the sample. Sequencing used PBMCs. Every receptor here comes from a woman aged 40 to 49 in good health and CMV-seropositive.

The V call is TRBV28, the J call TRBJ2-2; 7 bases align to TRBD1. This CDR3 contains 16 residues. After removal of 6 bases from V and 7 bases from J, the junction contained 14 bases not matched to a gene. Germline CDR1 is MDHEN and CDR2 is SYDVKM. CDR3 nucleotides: TGTGCCAGCAGAGAGACAGGGTTAACAATGGGCGGGGAGCTGTTTTTT. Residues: CASRETGLTMGGELFF.

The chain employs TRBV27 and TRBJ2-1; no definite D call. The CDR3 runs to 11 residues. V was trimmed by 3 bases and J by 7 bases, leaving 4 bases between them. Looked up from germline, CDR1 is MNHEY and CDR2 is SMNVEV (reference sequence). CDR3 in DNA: TGTGCCAGCAGTTTGCGGAATGAGCAGTTCTTC. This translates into CASSLRNEQFF.

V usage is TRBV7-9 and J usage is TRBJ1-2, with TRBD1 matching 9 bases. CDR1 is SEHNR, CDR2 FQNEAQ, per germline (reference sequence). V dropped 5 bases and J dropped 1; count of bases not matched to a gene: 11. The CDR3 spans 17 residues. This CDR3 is CASSQTGTGSNNYGYTF. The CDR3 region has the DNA TGTGCCAGCAGCCAAACCGGGACAGGGTCCAATAACTATGGCTACACCTTC. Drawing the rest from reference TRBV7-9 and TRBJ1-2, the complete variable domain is DTGVSQNPRHKITKRGQNVTFRCDPISEHNRLYWYRQTLGQGPEFLTYFQNEAQLEKSRLLSDRFSAERPKGSFSTLEIQRTEQGDSAMYLCASSQTGTGSNNYGYTFGSGTRLTVV.

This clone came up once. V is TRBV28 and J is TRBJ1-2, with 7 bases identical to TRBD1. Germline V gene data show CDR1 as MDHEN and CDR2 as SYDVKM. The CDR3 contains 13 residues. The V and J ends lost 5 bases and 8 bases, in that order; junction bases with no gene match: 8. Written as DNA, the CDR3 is TGTGCCAGCAGTGTTGACAGGGCGGGAGGCTACACCTTC. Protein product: CASSVDRAGGYTF.

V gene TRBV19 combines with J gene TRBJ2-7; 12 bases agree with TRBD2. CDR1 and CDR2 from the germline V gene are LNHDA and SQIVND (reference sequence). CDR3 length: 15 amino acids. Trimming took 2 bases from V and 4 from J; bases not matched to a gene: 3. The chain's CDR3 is CASSIRTSGTYEQYF. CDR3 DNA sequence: TGTGCCAGTAGTATAAGGACTAGCGGGACGTACGAGCAGTACTTC. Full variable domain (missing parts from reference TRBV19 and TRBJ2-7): DGGITQSPKYLFRKEGQNVTLSCEQNLNHDAMYWYRQDPGQGLRLIYYSQIVNDFQKGDIAEGYSVSREKKESFPLTVTSAQKNPTAFYLCASSIRTSGTYEQYFGPGTRLTVT.

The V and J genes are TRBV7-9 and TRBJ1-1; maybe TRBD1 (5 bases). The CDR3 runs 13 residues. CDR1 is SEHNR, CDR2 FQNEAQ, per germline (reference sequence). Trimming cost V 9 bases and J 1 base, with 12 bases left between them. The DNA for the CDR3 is TGTGCCAGTAGGGGTTTGAGGAACACTGAAGCTTTCTTT. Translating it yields CASRGLRNTEAFF. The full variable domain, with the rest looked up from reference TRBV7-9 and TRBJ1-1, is DTGVSQNPRHKITKRGQNVTFRCDPISEHNRLYWYRQTLGQGPEFLTYFQNEAQLEKSRLLSDRFSAERPKGSFSTLEIQRTEQGDSAMYLCASRGLRNTEAFFGQGTRLTVV.

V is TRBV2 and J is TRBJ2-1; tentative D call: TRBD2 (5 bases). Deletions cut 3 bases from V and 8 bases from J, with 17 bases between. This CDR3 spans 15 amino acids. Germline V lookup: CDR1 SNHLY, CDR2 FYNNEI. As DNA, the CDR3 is TGTGCCAGCAGTGACAGGAGGCGCAGTTCAGATGAGCAGTTCTTC. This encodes CASSDRRRSSDEQFF.

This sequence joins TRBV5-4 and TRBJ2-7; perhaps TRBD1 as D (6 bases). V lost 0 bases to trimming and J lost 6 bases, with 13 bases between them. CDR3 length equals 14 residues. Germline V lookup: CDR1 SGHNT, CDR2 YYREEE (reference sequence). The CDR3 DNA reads TGTGCCAGCAGCTTGGAGAACAGGGCGGGCGAGCAGTACTTC. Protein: CASSLENRAGEQYF.

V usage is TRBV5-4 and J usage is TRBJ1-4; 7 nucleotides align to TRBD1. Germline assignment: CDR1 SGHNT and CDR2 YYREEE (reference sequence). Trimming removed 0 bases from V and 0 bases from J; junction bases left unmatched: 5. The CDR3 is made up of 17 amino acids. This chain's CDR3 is CASSLDRGPATNEKLFF. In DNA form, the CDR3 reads TGTGCCAGCAGCTTGGACAGGGGACCTGCAACTAATGAAAAACTGTTTTTT.

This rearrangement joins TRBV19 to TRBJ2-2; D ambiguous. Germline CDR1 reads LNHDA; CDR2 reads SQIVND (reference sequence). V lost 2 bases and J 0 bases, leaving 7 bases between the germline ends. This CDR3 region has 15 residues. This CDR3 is CASSISASNTGELFF. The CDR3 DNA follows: TGTGCCAGTAGTATAAGCGCATCGAACACCGGGGAGCTGTTTTTT.

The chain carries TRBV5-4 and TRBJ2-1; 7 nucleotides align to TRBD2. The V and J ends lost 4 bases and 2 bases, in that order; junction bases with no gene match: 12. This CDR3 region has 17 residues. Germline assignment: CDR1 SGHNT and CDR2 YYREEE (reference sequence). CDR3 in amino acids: CASSPKGGSTPYNEQFF. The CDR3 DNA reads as TGTGCCAGCAGCCCTAAGGGAGGGAGTACCCCCTACAATGAGCAGTTCTTC.

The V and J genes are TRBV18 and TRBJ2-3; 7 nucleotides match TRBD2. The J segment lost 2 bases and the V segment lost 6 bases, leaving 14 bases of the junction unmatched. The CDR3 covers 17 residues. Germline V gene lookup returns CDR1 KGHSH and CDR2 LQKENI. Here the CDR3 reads CASSLPRAGADTDTQYF. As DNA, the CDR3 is TGTGCCAGCTCCCTACCACGCGCGGGAGCGGACACAGATACGCAGTATTTT.

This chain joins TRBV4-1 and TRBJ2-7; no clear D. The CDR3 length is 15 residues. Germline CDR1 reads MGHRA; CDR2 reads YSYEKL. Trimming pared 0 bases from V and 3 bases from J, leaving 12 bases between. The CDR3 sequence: CASSQDFSASYEQYF. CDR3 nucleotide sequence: TGCGCCAGCAGCCAAGATTTCAGTGCTAGCTACGAGCAGTACTTC.

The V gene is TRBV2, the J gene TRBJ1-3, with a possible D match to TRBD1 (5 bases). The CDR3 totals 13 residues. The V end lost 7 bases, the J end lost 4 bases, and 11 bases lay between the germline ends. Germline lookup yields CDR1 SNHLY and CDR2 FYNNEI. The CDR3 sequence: CASIPGGGNTIYF. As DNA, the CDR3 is TGTGCCAGCATCCCGGGGGGGGGAAACACCATATATTTT. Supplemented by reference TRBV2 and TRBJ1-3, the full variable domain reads EPEVTQTPSHQVTQMGQEVILRCVPISNHLYFYWYRQILGQKVEFLVSFYNNEISEKSEIFDDQFSVERPDGSNFTLKIRSTKLEDSAMYFCASIPGGGNTIYFGEGSWLTVV.

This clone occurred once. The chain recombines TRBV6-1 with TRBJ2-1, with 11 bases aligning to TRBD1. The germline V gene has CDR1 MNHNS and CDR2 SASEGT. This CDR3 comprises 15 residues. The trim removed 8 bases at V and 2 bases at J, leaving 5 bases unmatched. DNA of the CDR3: TGTGCCAGCGTGGGGGGACAGGGGGCCTACAATGAGCAGTTCTTC. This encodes CASVGGQGAYNEQFF.

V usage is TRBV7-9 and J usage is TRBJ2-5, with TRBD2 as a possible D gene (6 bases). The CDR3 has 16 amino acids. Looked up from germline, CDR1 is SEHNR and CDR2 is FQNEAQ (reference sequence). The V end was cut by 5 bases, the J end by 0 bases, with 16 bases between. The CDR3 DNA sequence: TGTGCCAGCAGCCTCCGAGTAGCGGAGTACCAAGAGACCCAGTACTTC. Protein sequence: CASSLRVAEYQETQYF.

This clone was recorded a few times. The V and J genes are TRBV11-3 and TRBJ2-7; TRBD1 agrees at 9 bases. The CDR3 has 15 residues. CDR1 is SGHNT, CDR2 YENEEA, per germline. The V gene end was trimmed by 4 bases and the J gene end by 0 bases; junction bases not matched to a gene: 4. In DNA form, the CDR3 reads TGTGCCAGCAGCTGGACAGGGGAAAGCTCCTACGAGCAGTACTTC. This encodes CASSWTGESSYEQYF.

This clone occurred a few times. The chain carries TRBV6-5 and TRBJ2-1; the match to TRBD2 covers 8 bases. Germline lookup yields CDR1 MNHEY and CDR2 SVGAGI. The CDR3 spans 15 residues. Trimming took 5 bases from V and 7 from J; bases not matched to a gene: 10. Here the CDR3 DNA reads TGTGCCAGCAGTAGAAGCGGGAGCGCTGGGAATGAGCAGTTCTTC. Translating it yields CASSRSGSAGNEQFF.

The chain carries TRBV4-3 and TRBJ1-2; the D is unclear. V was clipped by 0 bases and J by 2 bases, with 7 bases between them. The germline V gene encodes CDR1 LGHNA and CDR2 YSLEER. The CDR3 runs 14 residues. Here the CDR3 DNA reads TGCGCCAGCAGCCAAGATAACAGCAACTATGGCTACACCTTC. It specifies CASSQDNSNYGYTF.

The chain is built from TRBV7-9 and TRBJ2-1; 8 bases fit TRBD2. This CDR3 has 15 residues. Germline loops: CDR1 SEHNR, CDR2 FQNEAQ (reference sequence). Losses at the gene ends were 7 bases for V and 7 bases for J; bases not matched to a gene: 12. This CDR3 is CASIEGSGGGNEQFF. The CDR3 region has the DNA TGTGCCAGCATTGAAGGTTCGGGGGGGGGAAATGAGCAGTTCTTC. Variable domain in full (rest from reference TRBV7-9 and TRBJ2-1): DTGVSQNPRHKITKRGQNVTFRCDPISEHNRLYWYRQTLGQGPEFLTYFQNEAQLEKSRLLSDRFSAERPKGSFSTLEIQRTEQGDSAMYLCASIEGSGGGNEQFFGPGTRLTVL.

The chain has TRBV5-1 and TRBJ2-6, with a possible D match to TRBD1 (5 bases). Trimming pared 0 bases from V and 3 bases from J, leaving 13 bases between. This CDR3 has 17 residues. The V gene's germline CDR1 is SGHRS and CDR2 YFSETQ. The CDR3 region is CASSLGTQGYGANVLTF. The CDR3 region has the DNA TGCGCCAGCAGCTTGGGTACTCAGGGCTATGGGGCCAACGTCCTGACTTTC.

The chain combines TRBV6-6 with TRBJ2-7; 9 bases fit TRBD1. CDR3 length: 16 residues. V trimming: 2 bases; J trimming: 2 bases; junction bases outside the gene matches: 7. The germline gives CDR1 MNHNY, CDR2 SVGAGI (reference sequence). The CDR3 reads CASSYHTGTGTYEQYF. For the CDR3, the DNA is TGTGCCAGCAGTTACCACACCGGGACAGGGACCTACGAGCAGTACTTC.

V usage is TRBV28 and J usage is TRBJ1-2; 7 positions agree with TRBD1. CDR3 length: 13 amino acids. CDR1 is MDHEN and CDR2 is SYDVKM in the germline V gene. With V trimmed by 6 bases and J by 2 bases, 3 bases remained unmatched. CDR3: CASSQGQNYGYTF. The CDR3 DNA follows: TGTGCCAGCAGCCAGGGACAGAACTATGGCTACACCTTC.